This T cell receptor beta chain came from a study of T cell responses to AZD1222 COVID-19 vaccine. Points on this clone: Its specificity is unknown.

Sequencing was performed with immunoSEQ multiplex PCR; in TCRdb, only in-frame clones are kept and a portion is missing. The data contain roughly 150,000 clones, about 91% of them singletons. The V gene's germline CDR1 is LGHNA and CDR2 YNFKEQ. V gave up 0 bases and J gave up 0 bases, with 12 bases separating them. This CDR3 has 17 amino acids. Study-wide results and limits: Regions 160-218 and 743-854 dominated among vaccine-associated CD4 TCRs spanning spike. The donor group comprised mostly white British people and more females; the analysis possibly underestimated clonal diversity. Only five or six AZD1222 recipients were seropositive at baseline.

This TCR came from an adult in good health. This sequence joins TRBV4-2 and TRBJ1-3, with a possible D match to TRBD1 (6 bases). This specimen consisted of peripheral blood, obtained on day 0 of MenACWY control vaccination. CDR3 bases: TGTGCCAGCAGCCAAGAGGTCAGGGGTTCCTCTGGAAACACCATATATTTT. This gives the protein CASSQEVRGSSGNTIYF.